These 30 T cell receptor beta chains were sequenced from one sample in a study of vaccination effects on CD4 cells after COVID-19. Their target antigens are unknown. Before sequencing took place, the ViraFEST assay used viral peptide pools to expand antigen-specific CD4+ T cells. With roughly 9 days of culture completed, CD4+ T cells were isolated. The healthy vaccine recipients, who had no prior SARS-CoV-2 infection, showed negative nucleocapsid antibodies. The repertoire was sequenced with immunoSEQ multiplex PCR; TCRdb's copy has only in-frame clones and lacks some. The repertoire consists of some 24,000 clones, with roughly 80% occurring once and the leading ten covering around a tenth. The source material was CD4+ T cells from PBMCs cultured with HCoV-NL63 spike peptides, sampled before COVID-19 vaccination. These receptors came from a human donor who received a COVID-19 vaccine.

V is TRBV5-1 and J is TRBJ2-1; TRBD2 agrees at 12 bases. Trimming at V came to 6 bases and at J to 3 bases, leaving 7 bases not matched to a gene. Germline CDR1 and CDR2: SGHRS and YFSETQ. The CDR3 loop spans 16 amino acids. Here the CDR3 reads CASKPLAGGHYNEQFF. CDR3 in DNA: TGCGCCAGCAAGCCACTAGCGGGAGGCCACTACAATGAGCAGTTCTTC.

The chain links TRBV7-2 to TRBJ2-6; D not resolved. V lost 3 bases, J lost 1 base, and 7 bases lay in between. This CDR3 has 15 amino acids. Germline-derived CDR1 and CDR2 are SGHTA and FQGNSA. The CDR3 region has the DNA TGTGCCAGCAGCTTTCAGCAATCTGGGGCCAACGTCCTGACTTTC. This encodes CASSFQQSGANVLTF.

This sequence joins TRBV4-1 and TRBJ1-1; a weak D match, TRBD1 (5 bases). With 2 bases removed from V and 5 bases from J, the gap between germline ends came to 18 bases. The CDR3 is made up of 16 amino acids. Germline V gives CDR1 MGHRA, CDR2 YSYEKL. Here the CDR3 reads CASSQPQAGSETEAFF. The CDR3 DNA reads as TGCGCCAGCAGCCAACCCCAGGCAGGGAGTGAGACTGAAGCTTTCTTT.

This chain uses TRBV10-3 with TRBJ1-2; 8 positions match TRBD1. The CDR3 length is 13 residues. Germline V CDR1 and CDR2: ENHRY, SYGVKD. The junction had 6 bases not matched to a gene; V was cut back by 6 bases and J by 6 bases. CDR3 region: CAIRGTGIDGYTF. In nucleotides, the CDR3 is TGTGCCATCAGAGGGACAGGCATCGATGGCTACACCTTC.

The chain joins TRBV9 to TRBJ1-1; no clear D gene. Germline values: CDR1 SGDLS, CDR2 YYNGEE. V was cut by 4 bases and J by 8 bases, with 12 bases left in between. The CDR3 is 12 residues long. The CDR3 region is CASSRLGSEAFF. CDR3 DNA sequence: TGTGCCAGCAGCCGCCTCGGGTCGGAAGCTTTCTTT.

The chain carries TRBV7-2 and TRBJ2-2, with 8 bases lining up with TRBD1. V gave up 5 bases and J gave up 6 bases; unmatched junction bases: 8. Germline V gene sequence: CDR1 SGHTA, CDR2 FQGNSA. The CDR3 consists of 15 residues. The CDR3 here is CASSPTTGVAGELFF. In nucleotides, the CDR3 is TGTGCCAGCAGCCCGACGACAGGGGTCGCCGGGGAGCTGTTTTTT.

The chain has TRBV6-1 and TRBJ2-3, with 9 positions matching TRBD1. The CDR3 consists of 15 residues. Trimming removed 1 base from V and 6 bases from J; junction bases left unmatched: 5. Germline assignment: CDR1 MNHNS and CDR2 SASEGT. The chain's CDR3 is CASSEGQGGFDTQYF. In nucleotides, the CDR3 is TGTGCCAGCAGTGAAGGACAGGGGGGGTTCGATACGCAGTATTTT.

The rearrangement joins TRBV3-1 (or the pseudogene TRBV3-2) to TRBJ1-1; a weak D match, TRBD1 (6 bases). The germline V gene has CDR1 LGHDT and CDR2 YNNKEL (reference sequence). This CDR3 is 15 amino acids long. V was trimmed by 4 bases and J by 4 bases, leaving 16 bases between them. CDR3 DNA: TGTGCCAGCAGCCCCCAAGGGGGGGCGAGCACTGAAGCTTTCTTT. Its translation is CASSPQGGASTEAFF.

The rearrangement joins TRBV2 to TRBJ1-3; D uncertain. V lost 5 bases, J lost 0 bases, and 11 bases lay in between. This CDR3 contains 15 residues. Germline V lookup: CDR1 SNHLY, CDR2 FYNNEI. The chain's CDR3 is CASSRRGLSGNTIYF. The CDR3 DNA reads as TGTGCCAGCAGTCGCCGGGGTCTCTCTGGAAACACCATATATTTT.

This clone was found a few times. CDR3 DNA: TGTGCCAGCAGCTACCTACTAGCGGGGATAACCTACGAGCAGTACTTC. It encodes CASSYLLAGITYEQYF. The chain is built from TRBV7-9 and TRBJ2-7; 10 bases are a match to TRBD2. Trimming cost V 4 bases and J 2 bases; bases outside gene matches: 8. Germline lookup yields CDR1 SEHNR and CDR2 FQNEAQ (reference sequence). The CDR3 runs to 16 residues.

The gene calls are TRBV6-1 and TRBJ2-5; D is undetermined. Germline-derived CDR1 and CDR2 are MNHNS and SASEGT. V was trimmed by 1 base and J by 3 bases, leaving 6 bases between them. This CDR3 is built from 13 residues. CDR3 sequence: CASSEGVEETQYF. Written as DNA, the CDR3 is TGTGCCAGCAGTGAAGGGGTCGAAGAGACCCAGTACTTC.

J is TRBJ2-1 and V is TRBV18; D ambiguous. V was clipped by 1 base and J by 5 bases, with 9 bases between them. The CDR3 totals 14 residues. The V gene's germline CDR1 is KGHSH and CDR2 LQKENI. In DNA form, the CDR3 reads TGTGCCAGCTCACCACTGTCTGGGGACAATGAGCAGTTCTTC. It is translated as CASSPLSGDNEQFF.

This rearrangement joins TRBV18 to TRBJ2-7; D call uncertain. This CDR3 region has 13 residues. Trimming removed 3 bases from V and 3 bases from J, with 9 bases in between. Germline CDR1 and CDR2: KGHSH and LQKENI. CDR3 residues: CASSPAGNYEQYF. The CDR3 DNA reads as TGTGCCAGCTCACCGGCAGGAAACTACGAGCAGTACTTC.

The rearrangement uses TRBV4-1 and TRBJ2-2, with D tentatively TRBD1 or TRBD2 (6 bases each). CDR3 length equals 16 residues. Germline loops: CDR1 MGHRA, CDR2 YSYEKL. Between the trimmed V and J ends, which lost 4 bases and 3 bases, there was a span of 15 bases. Here the CDR3 DNA reads TGCGCCAGCAGCCCACGGGGGCGCGGAGACACCGGGGAGCTGTTTTTT. This gives the protein CASSPRGRGDTGELFF.

The chain carries TRBV6-5 and TRBJ1-5, with unresolved D. This CDR3 comprises 15 residues. The V and J ends lost 5 bases and 3 bases respectively, with 14 bases between them. From germline, CDR1 is MNHEY and CDR2 SVGAGI. The CDR3 is CASSLSRPHNQPQHF. In DNA, the CDR3 is TGTGCCAGCAGTCTTTCCCGACCCCACAATCAGCCCCAGCATTTT.

This chain uses TRBV6-1 with TRBJ1-3; D may be TRBD1 (5 bases). In germline, CDR1 is MNHNS, CDR2 SASEGT. The V end was cut by 1 base, the J end by 2 bases, with 15 bases between. The CDR3 covers 17 residues. In nucleotides, the CDR3 is TGTGCCAGCAGTGAAGTTTGGGGGTCGAGGACTGGAAACACCATATATTTT. This encodes CASSEVWGSRTGNTIYF.

This chain uses TRBV2 with TRBJ2-4; 14 bases agree with TRBD2. Germline loops: CDR1 SNHLY, CDR2 FYNNEI. V lost 5 bases to trimming and J lost 8 bases; unmatched junction nucleotides: 8. The CDR3 spans 16 residues. CDR3 DNA sequence: TGTGCCAGCAGTCCCCCGGGACTAGCGGGGGAGGACATTCAGTACTTC. This codes for CASSPPGLAGEDIQYF.

The chain carries TRBV6-5 and TRBJ2-5; 13 bases are a match to TRBD2. The CDR3 totals 15 residues. The germline CDR1 and CDR2 sequences are MNHEY and SVGAGI. V shed 6 bases and J 5 bases; nucleotides not matched to a gene: 6. This CDR3 reads CASRRTSGSWETQYF. DNA for the CDR3: TGTGCCAGCAGACGGACTAGCGGGAGTTGGGAGACCCAGTACTTC.

This clone showed up just a few times. V is TRBV7-2 and J is TRBJ1-2, with D possibly being TRBD1 (6 bases). The germline V gene encodes CDR1 SGHTA and CDR2 FQGNSA. This CDR3 region has 14 residues. V was pared by 1 base and J by 3 bases, with 9 bases between. CDR3 coding DNA: TGTGCCAGCAGCTTAGAGACAGGTTACTATGGCTACACCTTC. Its translation is CASSLETGYYGYTF.

The genes are TRBV7-8 and TRBJ1-1; TRBD1 agrees at 8 bases. The length of the CDR3 is 16 residues. The germline gives CDR1 SGHVS, CDR2 FQNEAQ. V was pared by 5 bases and J by 1 base, with 9 bases of the junction left unmatched. The CDR3 spells CASSPRDRRGNTEAFF. The DNA of the CDR3 is TGTGCCAGCAGCCCTCGGGACAGGCGAGGGAACACTGAAGCTTTCTTT.

This clone showed up just once. CDR3 sequence reads: CSVTVGTVNQPQHF. The CDR3 DNA sequence: TGCAGCGTTACTGTTGGGACAGTTAATCAGCCCCAGCATTTT. The chain employs TRBV29-1 and TRBJ1-5; TRBD1 aligns across 7 bases. CDR3 length: 14 amino acids. From germline, CDR1 is SQVTM and CDR2 ANQGSEA. After removal of 5 bases from V and 4 bases from J, the junction contained 8 bases not matched to a gene.

The chain joins TRBV30 to TRBJ1-1; TRBD1 matches at 8 bases. V dropped 5 bases and J dropped 1; count of bases not matched to a gene: 0. CDR1 is GTSNPN, CDR2 SVGIG, per germline (reference sequence). The CDR3 spans 12 residues. The CDR3 here is CAWGQGNTEAFF. CDR3 nucleotides: TGTGCCTGGGGACAGGGGAACACTGAAGCTTTCTTT.

This sequence joins TRBV4-1 and TRBJ1-5; D is unresolved. V lost 2 bases and J 6 bases, leaving 11 bases between the germline ends. Germline CDR1 is MGHRA and CDR2 is YSYEKL. The length of the CDR3 is 14 residues. The CDR3 loop reads CASSQIRVLQPQHF. The CDR3, as DNA: TGCGCCAGCAGCCAAATTAGGGTGCTTCAGCCCCAGCATTTT.

This CDR3 reads CASSSLTVTNEKLFF. For the CDR3, the DNA is TGTGCCAGCAGCTCTCTGACGGTTACTAATGAAAAACTGTTTTTT. The chain carries TRBV7-8 and TRBJ1-4, with D unresolved. V lost 4 bases to trimming and J lost 2 bases, with 11 bases between them. The CDR3 has 15 amino acids. Germline lookup yields CDR1 SGHVS and CDR2 FQNEAQ.

The chain couples TRBV9 to TRBJ2-7; TRBD1 matches 7 bases. J gave up 5 bases and V 0 bases, and 8 bases lay outside the gene matches. The CDR3 runs 15 residues. CDR1 SGDLS and CDR2 YYNGEE come from the germline V gene. CDR3 sequence reads: CASSVGSLGGDEQYF. The CDR3, as DNA: TGTGCCAGCAGCGTAGGATCGCTAGGGGGCGACGAGCAGTACTTC.

The CDR3 loop is CASSQAIGQGSHEQYF. CDR3 nucleotide sequence: TGCGCCAGCAGCCAAGCCATTGGGCAGGGGTCCCACGAGCAGTACTTC. This chain uses TRBV4-1 with TRBJ2-7; D is perhaps TRBD1 (6 bases). This CDR3 comprises 16 residues. V lost 1 base, J lost 5 bases, and 18 bases lay in between. CDR1 MGHRA and CDR2 YSYEKL come from the germline V gene.

The V call is TRBV19, the J call TRBJ2-5; 10 positions match TRBD2. Germline CDR1 and CDR2: LNHDA and SQIVND (reference sequence). V lost 5 bases and J lost 3; bases outside the gene matches: 9. There are 16 residues in the CDR3. CDR3 protein: CASSALGLAAEETQYF. DNA of the CDR3: TGTGCCAGTAGTGCCCTAGGACTAGCGGCGGAAGAGACCCAGTACTTC.

This clone has more than one count but fewer than ten. V gene TRBV7-4 combines with J gene TRBJ1-4; 7 positions match TRBD1. J was trimmed by 0 bases and V by 3 bases; bases with no gene match: 7. The CDR3 runs to 17 residues. The germline V gene encodes CDR1 SGHVT and CDR2 SQSDAQ. The DNA of the CDR3 is TGTGCCAGCAGCTTGCCCCGACAGGGCACAACTAATGAAAAACTGTTTTTT. Translation gives CASSLPRQGTTNEKLFF.

This chain links TRBV9 with TRBJ2-5; D is undetermined. Per germline, CDR1 SGDLS and CDR2 YYNGEE. The CDR3 is 13 residues long. V gave up 0 bases and J gave up 5 bases, with 8 bases separating them. For the CDR3, the DNA is TGTGCCAGCAGCGTAGGAACCTTGGAGACCCAGTACTTC. Translating it yields CASSVGTLETQYF.

This chain joins TRBV3-1 (or the pseudogene TRBV3-2) and TRBJ2-3; TRBD2 aligns across 8 bases. The germline gives CDR1 LGHDT, CDR2 YNNKEL (reference sequence). The V segment lost 0 bases and the J segment 4 bases; nucleotides outside the gene matches: 9. CDR3 size: 17 residues. The DNA for the CDR3 is TGTGCCAGCAGCCAAGATTGGAGCGGGAGCGGGGCAGATACGCAGTATTTT. Amino acid sequence: CASSQDWSGSGADTQYF.